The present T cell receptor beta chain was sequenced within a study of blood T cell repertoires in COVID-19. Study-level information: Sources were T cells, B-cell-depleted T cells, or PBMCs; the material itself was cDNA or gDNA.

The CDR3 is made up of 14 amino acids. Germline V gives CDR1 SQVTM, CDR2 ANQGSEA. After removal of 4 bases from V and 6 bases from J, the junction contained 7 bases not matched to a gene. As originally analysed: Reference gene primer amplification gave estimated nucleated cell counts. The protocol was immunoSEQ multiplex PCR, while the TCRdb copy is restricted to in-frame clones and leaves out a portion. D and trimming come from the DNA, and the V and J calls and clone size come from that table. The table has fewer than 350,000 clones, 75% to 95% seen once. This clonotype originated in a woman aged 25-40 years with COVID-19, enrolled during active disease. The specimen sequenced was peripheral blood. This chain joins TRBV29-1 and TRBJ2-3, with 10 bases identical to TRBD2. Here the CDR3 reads CSVGTSGTIDTQYF. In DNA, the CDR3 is TGCAGCGTTGGTACTAGCGGGACCATCGATACGCAGTATTTT.